This T cell receptor (beta chain) was recovered during a study of blood T cell repertoires in COVID-19. Background on the study: Whether acute or convalescent, the COVID-19 samples came from the United States, Italy and Spain. PBMCs, B-cell-depleted T cells, or T cells provided the cDNA or gDNA that made up the material.

Trimming cost V 4 bases and J 4 bases, with 16 bases left between them. The CDR3 spans 15 residues. CDR1 SGHDN and CDR2 FVKESK come from the germline V gene. Sequenced by immunoSEQ multiplex PCR; TCRdb stores in-frame clones only, minus some. The table has roughly 120,000 clones, roughly 87% seen once. The V and J genes are TRBV14 and TRBJ2-5; D not certain. Sequencing was done on a sample of peripheral blood. The receptor was isolated from a human donor in a cohort sampled during active COVID-19. The CDR3: CASSPRQALLETQYF. The DNA for the CDR3 is TGTGCCAGCAGCCCCCGGCAGGCTCTCCTAGAGACCCAGTACTTC.